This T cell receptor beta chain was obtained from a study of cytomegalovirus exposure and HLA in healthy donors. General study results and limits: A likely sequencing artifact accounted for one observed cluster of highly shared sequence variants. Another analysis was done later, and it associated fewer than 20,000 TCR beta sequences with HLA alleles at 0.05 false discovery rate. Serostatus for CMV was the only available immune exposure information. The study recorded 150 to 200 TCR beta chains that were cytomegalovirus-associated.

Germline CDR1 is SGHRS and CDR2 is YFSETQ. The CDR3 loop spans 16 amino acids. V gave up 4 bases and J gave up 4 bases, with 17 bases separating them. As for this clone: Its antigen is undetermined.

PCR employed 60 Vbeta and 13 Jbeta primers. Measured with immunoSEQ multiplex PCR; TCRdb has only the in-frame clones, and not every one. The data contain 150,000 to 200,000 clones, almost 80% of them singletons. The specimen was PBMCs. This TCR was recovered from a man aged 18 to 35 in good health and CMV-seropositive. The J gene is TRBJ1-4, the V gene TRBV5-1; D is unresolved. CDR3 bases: TGCGCCAGCAGCCTGGAATTGGCCCGGGGTAATGAAAAACTGTTTTTT. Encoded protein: CASSLELARGNEKLFF.